This TCR beta chain emerged from a study of OX40 agonist ivuxolimab in advanced cancers. In the study overall: All patients had ivuxolimab intravenously every 2 weeks at 0.01 to 10 mg/kg. A male proportion of just over 80% was recorded, with mean age approximately 57 years and range about 20 to 85. Three individuals attained partial responses, comprising one hepatocellular carcinoma case and two cutaneous melanoma cases.

With baseline, cycle 4 day 1, and cycle 7 day 1 as timepoints, blood was sampled. CDR1 MGHDK and CDR2 SYGVNS come from the germline V gene. Trimming took 0 bases from V and 1 from J, leaving 3 bases between them. This CDR3 is 13 amino acids long. Profiled with immunoSEQ multiplex PCR; TCRdb holds only in-frame clones, not every one. The sample lists 45,000 to 70,000 clones; 70% to 90% were seen once. The sample was CD4+ or CD8+ T cells sorted from blood, taken in a trial of the OX40 agonist ivuxolimab. This clonotype was obtained from an adult with an advanced solid tumor such as melanoma, head and neck, liver or kidney cancer. The genes are TRBV25-1 and TRBJ1-1; D call uncertain. As DNA, the CDR3 is TGTGCCAGCAGTGAATACCGGAACACTGAAGCTTTCTTT. This codes for CASSEYRNTEAFF.